This T cell receptor (beta chain) was identified in a study of vaccination and CD4 T cells after COVID-19. Germline CDR1 is SNHLY and CDR2 is FYNNEI. V gave up 8 bases and J gave up 6 bases, with 17 bases separating them. The CDR3 loop spans 13 amino acids. Regarding time point: late sampling 161 to 241 days after vaccination in three convalescent patients. Treatment specified: approximately 11-day PBMC culture with coronavirus spike peptide pools or control peptides (ViraFEST assay). With the Oncomine TCR Beta short-read assay, DNA from cultured CD4+ T cells was sequenced. TCRdb recomputed calls from the PCR reads with MiXCR, one row per CDR3 protein. The table includes 20,000 to 25,000 distinct CDR3 sequences, less than 40% detected once. To note about this clonotype: As yet, its antigen is unknown.

This TCR derives from a human donor who had recovered from COVID-19. Here the sequenced sample was CD4+ T cells from blood, cultured in vitro, taken about 7 months after SARS-CoV-2 vaccination. The chain has TRBV2 and TRBJ2-7; no firm D call. The CDR3 DNA follows: TGTGCCAGCCGGCGTAGCCCTGGGTTCGAGCAGTACTTC. Its protein is CASRRSPGFEQYF.